The 20 T cell receptor beta chains reported below all come from one sample, sequenced in a study of cytomegalovirus exposure and HLA in healthy donors. Researchers ran the PCR with 60 Vbeta and 13 Jbeta primers. Some clones are missing from TCRdb's copy, which holds only in-frame ones; the method was immunoSEQ multiplex PCR. The data contain about 21,000 clones, about 78% of them singletons. Sequenced: PBMCs. These receptors were taken from a man aged 60 to 69 in good health and CMV-seronegative.

This clone has only one observation. V usage is TRBV5-4 and J usage is TRBJ2-7; TRBD2 aligns across 7 bases. After removal of 4 bases from V and 3 bases from J, the junction contained 7 bases not matched to a gene. The CDR3 consists of 14 residues. Germline V CDR1 and CDR2: SGHNT, YYREEE (reference sequence). CDR3: CASSQLASGYEQYF. CDR3 DNA sequence: TGTGCCAGCAGCCAACTAGCGTCGGGCTACGAGCAGTACTTC.

The gene calls are TRBV7-2 and TRBJ1-1, with TRBD1 identical over 7 bases. CDR1 is SGHTA and CDR2 is FQGNSA in the germline V gene. CDR3 size: 14 residues. With V trimmed by 4 bases and J by 5 bases, 7 bases remained unmatched. Here the CDR3 reads CASSYAQGVTEAFF. As DNA, the CDR3 is TGTGCCAGCAGCTACGCCCAGGGGGTTACTGAAGCTTTCTTT.

This clone turned up a few times. The CDR3 nucleotides read TGTGCCAGCAATCCGGGGATTTATTCATCCACAGATACGCAGTATTTT. Residues: CASNPGIYSSTDTQYF. The J gene is TRBJ2-3, the V gene TRBV11-1; perhaps TRBD2 as D (5 bases). The germline V gene has CDR1 SGHAT and CDR2 FQDESV (reference sequence). V dropped 7 bases and J dropped 2 bases, with 19 bases sitting between them. CDR3 length: 16 amino acids.

The rearrangement links TRBV4-1 to TRBJ2-1; 11 bases match TRBD2. The CDR3 consists of 18 residues. Germline CDR1 reads MGHRA; CDR2 reads YSYEKL. The V and J ends lost 4 bases and 2 bases, in that order; junction bases with no gene match: 10. The CDR3 sequence is CASSLPHVAGGPYNEQFF. The DNA for the CDR3 is TGCGCCAGCAGCCTTCCGCACGTAGCGGGAGGGCCCTACAATGAGCAGTTCTTC.

The chain links TRBV5-1 to TRBJ2-3; D is perhaps TRBD1 (8 bases). Germline V gene sequence: CDR1 SGHRS, CDR2 YFSETQ. This CDR3 comprises 15 residues. V lost 2 bases and J 2 bases, leaving 12 bases between the germline ends. The CDR3, as DNA: TGCGCCAGCAGCTTACAGGGGGGGTCCACAGATACGCAGTATTTT. Translation gives CASSLQGGSTDTQYF.

The chain links TRBV6-1 to TRBJ2-1; 9 bases are a match to TRBD2. There are 17 residues in the CDR3. After removal of 3 bases from V and 5 bases from J, the junction contained 11 bases not matched to a gene. Germline V CDR1 and CDR2: MNHNS, SASEGT. The CDR3 bases are TGTGCCAGCAGTGAGGGGAGCGGGGGGACAAAAAACAATGAGCAGTTCTTC. This translates into CASSEGSGGTKNNEQFF.

V is TRBV7-3 and J is TRBJ2-7; D call uncertain. CDR1 and CDR2 (germline): SGHTA, FQGTGA. Trimming cost V 5 bases and J 0 bases, with 20 bases left between them. This CDR3 has 17 residues. The CDR3 protein is CASSLTSPGSSSYEQYF. CDR3 DNA sequence: TGTGCCAGCAGCCTGACGAGTCCCGGGTCTAGCTCCTACGAGCAGTACTTC.

V usage is TRBV7-9 and J usage is TRBJ1-6; D is ambiguous. Germline-derived CDR1 and CDR2 are SEHNR and FQNEAQ (reference sequence). The V gene lost 1 base and the J gene lost 11 bases, with 9 bases spanning the gap. The CDR3 runs to 13 residues. The DNA for the CDR3 is TGTGCCAGCAGCTTAGTGAGCTCAACACCCCTCCACTTT. Translated, it gives CASSLVSSTPLHF. Full variable domain (rest looked up from reference TRBV7-9 and TRBJ1-6): DTGVSQNPRHKITKRGQNVTFRCDPISEHNRLYWYRQTLGQGPEFLTYFQNEAQLEKSRLLSDRFSAERPKGSFSTLEIQRTEQGDSAMYLCASSLVSSTPLHFGNGTRLTVT.

The V gene is TRBV18, the J gene TRBJ1-5; 7 nucleotides agree with TRBD1. From germline, CDR1 is KGHSH and CDR2 LQKENI. The CDR3 runs to 12 residues. The J segment lost 5 bases and the V segment lost 8 bases, leaving 3 bases of the junction unmatched. The CDR3 protein is CASRQGDQPQHF. Here the CDR3 DNA reads TGTGCCAGCCGGCAGGGGGATCAGCCCCAGCATTTT.

In regard to this clone: One end of the junction does not line up with germline, which may come from a read error. The chain is built from TRBV7-9 and TRBJ1-2; TRBD1 matches 8 bases. The CDR3 loop spans 14 amino acids. Germline V gene data show CDR1 as SEHNR and CDR2 as FQNEAQ (reference sequence). CDR3 region: CSSSAAGGSGGYTF. The DNA for the CDR3 is TGTTCCAGCTCGGCGGCAGGGGGCTCGGGTGGCTACACCTTC. Combining the CDR3 with reference TRBV7-9 and TRBJ1-2 gives the whole variable domain DTGVSQNPRHKITKRGQNVTFRCDPISEHNRLYWYRQTLGQGPEFLTYFQNEAQLEKSRLLSDRFSAERPKGSFSTLEIQRTEQGDSAMYLCSSSAAGGSGGYTFGSGTRLTVV.

The chain is built from TRBV7-3 and TRBJ2-1; a weak D match, TRBD2 (5 bases). V was cut by 3 bases and J by 10 bases, with 19 bases left in between. Germline V gene data show CDR1 as SGHTA and CDR2 as FQGTGA. This CDR3 contains 15 residues. CDR3 DNA sequence: TGTGCCAGCAGCTTTACGAGAGGGCCAATTGTCGAGCAGTTCTTC. The encoded protein is CASSFTRGPIVEQFF.

This clone came up a few times. The chain links TRBV7-2 to TRBJ2-4; 15 bases are shared with TRBD2. CDR1 and CDR2 from the germline V gene are SGHTA and FQGNSA. This CDR3 spans 16 amino acids. With 3 bases clipped from V and 5 bases from J, the junction kept 2 bases outside the gene matches. The CDR3 sequence: CASSFGLAGGENIQYF. DNA for the CDR3: TGTGCCAGCAGCTTCGGACTAGCGGGAGGGGAAAACATTCAGTACTTC.

This clone was observed a handful of times. The chain is built from TRBV5-8 and TRBJ1-1; 9 bases fit TRBD1. With V trimmed by 4 bases and J by 7 bases, 5 bases remained unmatched. Germline V CDR1 and CDR2: SGHTS, YDEGEE. This CDR3 has 13 residues. The CDR3 DNA is TGTGCCAGCAGCCGCAGACAGGGGGATGAAGCTTTCTTT. As protein: CASSRRQGDEAFF.

This clone was observed a handful of times. The J gene is TRBJ2-7, the V gene TRBV28; possible D gene TRBD1, 6 bases. Looked up from germline, CDR1 is MDHEN and CDR2 is SYDVKM. V lost 6 bases, J lost 0 bases, and 12 bases lay in between. The CDR3 spans 14 residues. The CDR3 DNA sequence: TGTGCCAGCAGCCTAGACAGGACCTCCTACGAGCAGTACTTC. Amino acid sequence: CASSLDRTSYEQYF.

V gene TRBV6-6 combines with J gene TRBJ2-3; possibly TRBD1 for D (6 bases). Trimming took off 5 bases at V and 2 bases at J, with 17 bases between the two ends. From germline, CDR1 is MNHNY and CDR2 SVGAGI (reference sequence). CDR3 size: 16 residues. The CDR3 nucleotides are TGTGCCAGCAGTAAAAACCCGGGACACCACACAGATACGCAGTATTTT. Translation: CASSKNPGHHTDTQYF.

A remark on this clone: An end of the junction differs from the germline gene, which may be a read error. CDR3: CAGSGTGTASTDTQYF. For the CDR3, the DNA is TGTGCCGGCAGTGGAACCGGGACAGCTAGCACAGATACGCAGTATTTT. The chain links TRBV6-1 to TRBJ2-3; 7 nucleotides line up with TRBD1. The CDR3 consists of 16 residues. CDR1 is MNHNS and CDR2 is SASEGT in the germline V gene.

CDR3 nucleotides: TGTGCCAGCAGGGGGGACAATTACGAGCAGTACTTC. The encoded protein is CASRGDNYEQYF. The J gene is TRBJ2-5, the V gene TRBV2, with D perhaps TRBD1 (6 bases). Near its end, the DNA agrees better with TRBJ2-7, so the J call may be wrong. CDR1 SNHLY and CDR2 FYNNEI come from the germline V gene. The CDR3 totals 12 residues.

This chain connects TRBV9 to TRBJ2-6; TRBD1 might be the D (6 bases). Germline values: CDR1 SGDLS, CDR2 YYNGEE. This CDR3 spans 19 amino acids. V gave up 5 bases and J gave up 0 bases, with 21 bases separating them. The CDR3 nucleotides are TGTGCCAGCAGTGCAAAGCACGGACAGTCGAGCTCTGGGGCCAACGTCCTGACTTTC. Its protein product is CASSAKHGQSSSGANVLTF.

The V gene is TRBV5-6, the J gene TRBJ1-2; 11 bases map to TRBD1. V lost 4 bases to trimming and J lost 4 bases; unmatched junction nucleotides: 6. Germline V gene data show CDR1 as SGHDT and CDR2 as YYEEEE. The CDR3 runs to 15 residues. CDR3 loop: CASSRTGGRGYGYTF. The CDR3 DNA follows: TGTGCCAGCAGCCGGACAGGGGGCAGAGGCTATGGCTACACCTTC. Filled out from reference TRBV5-6 and TRBJ1-2, the complete variable domain reads DAGVTQSPTHLIKTRGQQVTLRCSPKSGHDTVSWYQQALGQGPQFIFQYYEEEERQRGNFPDRFSGHQFPNYSSELNVNALLLGDSALYLCASSRTGGRGYGYTFGSGTRLTVV.

The chain employs TRBV2 and TRBJ2-5, with 7 bases lining up with TRBD2. The last part of the DNA fits TRBJ2-7 better; the J call may be wrong. This CDR3 has 13 residues. The V gene's germline CDR1 is SNHLY and CDR2 FYNNEI. The CDR3 nucleotides read TGTGCCAGCAGTGATCGGGACTACTACGAGCAGTACTTC. Translated: CASSDRDYYEQYF.